These 21 T cell receptor beta chains share one sample of origin, sequenced in a study of OX40 agonist ivuxolimab in advanced cancers. Produced via immunoSEQ multiplex PCR; TCRdb's table is partial and in-frame only. The sample contains 30,000 to 45,000 clones, roughly 90% of which appear only once. The source was CD4+ or CD8+ T cells sorted from blood, collected in a trial of the OX40 agonist ivuxolimab. All receptors derive from an adult with an advanced solid tumor such as melanoma, head and neck, liver or kidney cancer.

This clone was seen a few times. This may come from a read error, since a much larger clone is one base off. The sample contains more than one DNA sequence encoding this CDR3. This chain links TRBV5-1 with TRBJ1-2; D may be TRBD1 (6 bases). The V end was cut by 0 bases, the J end by 4 bases, with 7 bases between. The CDR3 is made up of 13 amino acids. In germline, CDR1 is SGHRS, CDR2 YFSETQ. The CDR3 loop reads CASSLDRVYGYTF. The CDR3 DNA is TGCGCCAGCAGCTTGGACAGGGTCTATGGCTACACCTTC.

The chain carries TRBV4-1 and TRBJ2-1, with a tentative D call TRBD1 (5 bases). CDR3 size: 16 residues. Germline CDR1 reads MGHRA; CDR2 reads YSYEKL. V was shortened by 1 base and J by 0 bases, with 10 bases between the two germline ends. The CDR3 region is CASSQAQGFSYNEQFF. The CDR3, as DNA: TGCGCCAGCAGCCAAGCGCAGGGATTCTCCTACAATGAGCAGTTCTTC.

In this sample, this clone turned up once. The chain carries TRBV19 and TRBJ1-1; no clear D gene. Trimming removed 5 bases from V and 0 bases from J, with 19 bases in between. Germline V CDR1 and CDR2: LNHDA, SQIVND (reference sequence). The CDR3 has 17 amino acids. Here the CDR3 DNA reads TGTGCCAGTAGTCCCCCTTACGGGCGAGACATGAACACTGAAGCTTTCTTT. Protein product: CASSPPYGRDMNTEAFF.

The chain has TRBV7-9 and TRBJ2-7, with D possibly being TRBD2 (5 bases). The V end lost 3 bases, the J end lost 5 bases, and 14 bases lay between the germline ends. The CDR3 length is 14 residues. CDR1 and CDR2 from the germline V gene are SEHNR and FQNEAQ (reference sequence). In DNA form, the CDR3 reads TGTGCCAGCAGCTTGAGGGAAGTCCACCACGAGCAGTACTTC. This codes for CASSLREVHHEQYF.

The chain is built from TRBV4-1 and TRBJ2-7; the D call may be TRBD1 or TRBD2 (5 bases each). The V and J ends lost 3 bases and 4 bases respectively, with 10 bases between them. Germline V lookup: CDR1 MGHRA, CDR2 YSYEKL. This CDR3 contains 13 residues. CDR3 sequence reads: CASSQAGAYEQYF. Written as DNA, the CDR3 is TGCGCCAGCAGCCAGGCCGGGGCTTACGAGCAGTACTTC.

V is TRBV2 and J is TRBJ1-4, with D hard to call. Germline loops: CDR1 SNHLY, CDR2 FYNNEI. Trimming left V 2 bases short and J 0 bases short, with 19 bases between. The CDR3 sequence is 19 residues long. CDR3 nucleotide sequence: TGTGCCAGCAGTGAAAGTTGGGAGCAGGTCTCATCAACTAATGAAAAACTGTTTTTT. Translation: CASSESWEQVSSTNEKLFF.

The rearrangement uses TRBV6-6 and TRBJ1-6, with 8 bases identical to TRBD1. CDR1 is MNHNY, CDR2 SVGAGI, per germline (reference sequence). V shed 7 bases, J shed 5 bases, and the junction held 7 bases outside the gene matches. The CDR3 is 15 amino acids. CDR3 amino acids: CASTSLGQDNSPLHF. The CDR3 region has the DNA TGTGCCAGCACCTCCCTGGGACAGGATAATTCACCCCTCCACTTT.

The genes are TRBV15 and TRBJ2-5; a weak D match, TRBD2 (5 bases). The CDR3 consists of 15 residues. In germline, CDR1 is LNHNV, CDR2 YYDKDF (reference sequence). The V end was cut by 4 bases, the J end by 2 bases, with 14 bases between. The CDR3 spells CATSTTLALQETQYF. In DNA, the CDR3 is TGTGCCACCAGCACTACGCTAGCCCTACAAGAGACCCAGTACTTC.

This chain connects TRBV7-9 to TRBJ1-1; TRBD1 agrees at 8 bases. The CDR3 loop spans 17 amino acids. Germline V lookup: CDR1 SEHNR, CDR2 FQNEAQ (reference sequence). Losses at the gene ends were 6 bases for V and 3 bases for J; bases not matched to a gene: 15. Written as DNA, the CDR3 is TGTGCCAGCAGTCGGACCGCAGGGGGCGCGGGGGACACTGAAGCTTTCTTT. Protein: CASSRTAGGAGDTEAFF.

The chain uses TRBV5-1 and TRBJ2-7, with 7 bases fitting TRBD1. Germline loops: CDR1 SGHRS, CDR2 YFSETQ. This CDR3 has 14 amino acids. The V and J ends lost 4 bases and 5 bases, in that order; junction bases with no gene match: 9. CDR3 coding DNA: TGCGCCAGCAGCCCGGGTGAAGGGGGCGACGAGCAGTACTTC. Its translation is CASSPGEGGDEQYF. The variable domain in full, completed from reference TRBV5-1 and TRBJ2-7, reads KAGVTQTPRYLIKTRGQQVTLSCSPISGHRSVSWYQQTPGQGLQFLFEYFSETQRNKGNFPGRFSGRQFSNSRSEMNVSTLELGDSALYLCASSPGEGGDEQYFGPGTRLTVT.

This chain uses TRBV11-2 with TRBJ1-3; 8 bases fit TRBD1. Per germline, CDR1 SGHAT and CDR2 FQNNGV. This CDR3 is built from 15 residues. Trimming removed 4 bases from V and 8 bases from J; junction bases left unmatched: 10. The chain's CDR3 is CASSSSAGGADTIYF. The DNA for the CDR3 is TGTGCCAGCAGCTCCAGCGCAGGGGGCGCGGACACCATATATTTT.

This chain connects TRBV7-6 to TRBJ2-3, with 9 positions matching TRBD1. This CDR3 is 16 amino acids long. The J segment lost 2 bases and the V segment lost 1 base, leaving 4 bases of the junction unmatched. Germline CDR1 SGHVS, CDR2 FNYEAQ. The DNA for the CDR3 is TGTGCCAGCAGCTTAGAAGGACAGGGGAACACAGATACGCAGTATTTT. Translation: CASSLEGQGNTDTQYF. The variable domain in full, completed from reference TRBV7-6 and TRBJ2-3, reads GAGVSQSPRYKVTKRGQDVALRCDPISGHVSLYWYRQALGQGPEFLTYFNYEAQQDKSGLPNDRFSAERPEGSISTLTIQRTEQRDSAMYRCASSLEGQGNTDTQYFGPGTRLTVL.

The chain recombines TRBV27 with TRBJ2-2; tentative D call: TRBD2 (6 bases). CDR1 and CDR2 (germline): MNHEY, SMNVEV (reference sequence). Trimming took 5 bases from V and 4 from J, leaving 14 bases between them. The CDR3 has 15 amino acids. CDR3 coding DNA: TGTGCCAGCAGTCCGAGCACCGGGGGCACCGGGGAGCTGTTTTTT. It specifies CASSPSTGGTGELFF.

The rearrangement uses TRBV5-6 and TRBJ1-6; no reliable D call. Trimming took off 0 bases at V and 10 bases at J, with 14 bases between the two ends. Germline V CDR1 and CDR2: SGHDT, YYEEEE. This CDR3 has 15 residues. CDR3: CASSLAPGPGSPLHF. For the CDR3, the DNA is TGTGCCAGCAGCTTGGCTCCCGGACCGGGGTCACCCCTCCACTTT.

The chain links TRBV30 to TRBJ2-7; 8 nucleotides line up with TRBD2. Germline assignment: CDR1 GTSNPN and CDR2 SVGIG (reference sequence). The ends lost 2 bases at V and 3 bases at J; junction bases unmatched: 3. The CDR3 spans 13 residues. CDR3 sequence: CAWSRRGVYEQYF. The CDR3 DNA is TGTGCCTGGAGTCGGCGGGGGGTCTACGAGCAGTACTTC.

This clone was picked up many times. The genes are TRBV9 and TRBJ2-5; TRBD1 agrees at 8 bases. The CDR3 runs to 15 residues. Germline V lookup: CDR1 SGDLS, CDR2 YYNGEE. With V trimmed by 5 bases and J by 4 bases, 10 bases remained unmatched. Here the CDR3 reads CASSALRGRAETQYF. As DNA, the CDR3 is TGTGCCAGCAGTGCTCTCAGGGGGCGGGCAGAGACCCAGTACTTC.

V and J are TRBV19 and TRBJ2-2; tentatively, D is TRBD1 (5 bases). V was trimmed by 10 bases and J by 6 bases, leaving 15 bases between them. Germline-derived CDR1 and CDR2 are LNHDA and SQIVND (reference sequence). The CDR3 totals 13 residues. DNA of the CDR3: TGTGCCACCCGCCTTTCACAGGCCGGGGAGCTGTTTTTT. Translation gives CATRLSQAGELFF.

In this sample, this clone turned up once. V gene TRBV29-1 combines with J gene TRBJ2-5; 7 nucleotides line up with TRBD1. The V gene's germline CDR1 is SQVTM and CDR2 ANQGSEA. The CDR3 is 15 residues long. The J segment lost 4 bases and the V segment lost 6 bases, leaving 14 bases of the junction unmatched. CDR3 sequence (DNA): TGCAGCGTCCCGCCTTCGACAGGGAAAATAGAGACCCAGTACTTC. As protein: CSVPPSTGKIETQYF.

This chain uses TRBV19 with TRBJ1-6; D is uncertain. Per germline, CDR1 LNHDA and CDR2 SQIVND (reference sequence). The CDR3 consists of 15 residues. V was shortened by 8 bases and J by 0 bases, with 11 bases between the two germline ends. CDR3 protein: CASQGQDSYNSPLHF. Here the CDR3 DNA reads TGTGCCAGTCAAGGGCAGGACTCCTATAATTCACCCCTCCACTTT.

The chain employs TRBV6-5 and TRBJ2-5; 11 bases are a match to TRBD1. CDR1 is MNHEY and CDR2 is SVGAGI in the germline V gene. V lost 2 bases and J lost 4; bases outside the gene matches: 6. The CDR3 totals 16 residues. CDR3 loop: CASSYLGQGEGETQYF. DNA for the CDR3: TGTGCCAGCAGTTACCTGGGACAGGGGGAGGGAGAGACCCAGTACTTC.

The chain is built from TRBV5-4 and TRBJ2-1, with 11 bases fitting TRBD2. Germline loops: CDR1 SGHNT, CDR2 YYREEE (reference sequence). After removal of 2 bases from V and 8 bases from J, the junction contained 18 bases not matched to a gene. The CDR3 contains 19 residues. CDR3: CASSLPLAGGPTSGDEQFF. CDR3 coding DNA: TGTGCCAGCAGCTTACCCCTAGCGGGGGGCCCTACATCAGGGGATGAGCAGTTCTTC.